These 14 T cell receptor beta chains were all obtained from the same sample, sequenced in a study of T cells in Graves' hyperthyroidism and ophthalmopathy. Regions amplified from RNA transcripts were the TCR beta CDR3 regions. A first-round RT-PCR of the TCR CDR3 used the HTBI primer set. MiXCR, applied by TCRdb to the multiplex PCR reads, yields one record per CDR3 protein. The data show 30,000 to 40,000 distinct CDR3 sequences, about 49% seen once. Material for sequencing was blood. The source of these receptors is a woman in her fifties or sixties with Graves' hyperthyroidism that later progressed to Graves' ophthalmopathy.

The chain has TRBV5-4 and TRBJ2-1; weak D call: TRBD2 (6 bases). V was cut by 5 bases and J by 1 base, with 13 bases left in between. The CDR3 consists of 15 residues. Germline V gene lookup returns CDR1 SGHNT and CDR2 YYREEE (reference sequence). The CDR3 reads CASSDPRGSYNEQFF. In DNA, the CDR3 is TGTGCCAGCAGTGACCCGCGGGGTTCCTACAATGAGCAGTTCTTC.

This clonotype occurred many times. The chain employs TRBV19 and TRBJ2-5; the match to TRBD2 covers 7 bases. The CDR3 has 14 amino acids. Germline V gene lookup returns CDR1 LNHDA and CDR2 SQIVND (reference sequence). Germline trimming cut 5 bases from V and 0 bases from J; bases unmatched to any gene: 3. CDR3 DNA: TGTGCCAGTAGTGTCGGGACTAACCAAGAGACCCAGTACTTC. This translates into CASSVGTNQETQYF.

The J gene is TRBJ2-2, the V gene TRBV29-1; D is uncertain. Looked up from germline, CDR1 is SQVTM and CDR2 is ANQGSEA. Trimming removed 4 bases at V and 0 bases at J, with 6 bases between. CDR3 size: 13 residues. The CDR3 DNA sequence: TGCAGCGTTGCTCTTCCGAACACCGGGGAGCTGTTTTTT. Translating it yields CSVALPNTGELFF.

This clonotype has a count of ten or more. The chain employs TRBV20-1 and TRBJ2-2; D is unresolved. V lost 2 bases and J lost 0, with 7 bases in between. The CDR3 consists of 14 residues. The germline V gene has CDR1 DFQATT and CDR2 SNEGSKA (reference sequence). The CDR3 DNA sequence: TGCAGTGCTAGATACGGGTCGAACACCGGGGAGCTGTTTTTT. Amino acids: CSARYGSNTGELFF.

This clonotype came up many times. V and J are TRBV14 and TRBJ1-2; 10 positions match TRBD1. The CDR3 length is 14 residues. Trimming cost V 4 bases and J 8 bases; bases outside gene matches: 7. Germline CDR1 SGHDN, CDR2 FVKESK. The CDR3 is CASSPRDRGYGYTF. In DNA form, the CDR3 reads TGTGCCAGCAGCCCCCGGGACAGGGGATACGGCTACACCTTC. The whole variable domain, remainder taken from reference TRBV14 and TRBJ1-2, is EAGVTQFPSHSVIEKGQTVTLRCDPISGHDNLYWYRRVMGKEIKFLLHFVKESKQDESGMPNNRFLAERTGGTYSTLKVQPAELEDSGVYFCASSPRDRGYGYTFGSGTRLTVV.

This chain links TRBV20-1 with TRBJ1-2; no firm D call. Trimming removed 3 bases from V and 8 bases from J, with 16 bases in between. The V gene's germline CDR1 is DFQATT and CDR2 SNEGSKA (reference sequence). The CDR3 is made up of 13 amino acids. The CDR3 region has the DNA TGCAGTGCTAGGGTTGGGCTAGCGGGAGGCTACACCTTC. This gives the protein CSARVGLAGGYTF.

Notes on this clonotype: The CDR3 does not end in the conserved phenylalanine or tryptophan, so this is likely a read error. The chain recombines TRBV9 with TRBJ2-3; tentative D call: TRBD2 (5 bases). Per the germline V gene, CDR1 is SGDLS and CDR2 is YYNGEE. The CDR3 totals 14 residues. CDR3 nucleotides: TGTGCCAGCAGCGTTATCGGGAACGAAGATGCGCAGTATTGT. Encoded protein: CASSVIGNEDAQYC.

Of note for this clonotype: A read error is possible here, since a much larger clone lies one base away. The V and J genes are TRBV6-2 or TRBV6-3 and TRBJ2-5; D tentatively reads TRBD1 or TRBD2 (5 bases each). V was cut by 2 bases and J by 4 bases, with 20 bases left in between. CDR1 and CDR2 (germline): MNHEY, SVGEGT. The CDR3 covers 17 residues. DNA of the CDR3: TGTGCCAGCAGTTACATTCTAGATATAGGGACGGGAGAGACCCAGTACTTC. It is translated as CASSYILDIGTGETQYF.

This clonotype has at least ten counts. J is TRBJ2-1 and V is TRBV28; 11 bases align to TRBD2. Germline V gene data show CDR1 as MDHEN and CDR2 as SYDVKM. The CDR3 totals 16 residues. The V gene end was trimmed by 3 bases and the J gene end by 6 bases; junction bases not matched to a gene: 7. CDR3 region: CASSLTFLAGGNEQFF. CDR3 nucleotide sequence: TGTGCCAGCAGTTTGACCTTTCTAGCGGGAGGCAATGAGCAGTTCTTC.

This clonotype has at least ten counts. The chain recombines TRBV20-1 with TRBJ2-1, with D possibly being TRBD2 (7 bases). CDR3 length equals 17 residues. Germline CDR1 reads DFQATT; CDR2 reads SNEGSKA (reference sequence). V lost 0 bases to trimming and J lost 0 bases, with 15 bases between them. Written as DNA, the CDR3 is TGCAGTGCTAGAGATCCCGGGGGCGGGAGCTCCTACAATGAGCAGTTCTTC. The encoded protein is CSARDPGGGSSYNEQFF.

This clonotype was detected many times. J is TRBJ1-4 and V is TRBV6-4; 9 positions match TRBD1. The trim removed 8 bases at V and 8 bases at J, leaving 9 bases unmatched. Germline CDR1 MRHNA, CDR2 SNTAGT. This CDR3 comprises 14 residues. CDR3 coding DNA: TGTGCCAGCCGAAAACAGGGGGCCAGGGAAAAACTGTTTTTT. Its translation is CASRKQGAREKLFF.

The table lists this clonotype with many counts. Because the CDR3's place on the DNA is in doubt, the DNA is left out and the CDR3 is given as listed by TCRdb. V and J are TRBV4-1 and TRBJ2-7; the table's TRBD2 call for D was not verified on the DNA. Both ends counted, the CDR3 spans 17 residues. The germline CDR1 and CDR2 sequences are MGHRA and YSYEKL. The CDR3 reads CASSTSPLALSSYEQYF.

As to this clonotype: One end of the junction varies from germline; a read error may be responsible. The V gene is TRBV4-1, the J gene TRBJ2-2, with D possibly matching TRBD2 (6 bases). The CDR3 runs 13 residues. Per germline, CDR1 MGHRA and CDR2 YSYEKL. DNA for the CDR3: TGCGCCGGCAGCTACGATTATACCGGGGGGCTGTTTTTT. Residues: CAGSYDYTGGLFF.

This clonotype was seen many times. The chain carries TRBV6-6 and TRBJ1-3; 7 positions agree with TRBD1. The CDR3 length is 14 residues. With V trimmed by 6 bases and J by 2 bases, 4 bases remained unmatched. CDR1 MNHNY and CDR2 SVGAGI come from the germline V gene (reference sequence). Here the CDR3 reads CASSTGTAGNTIYF. CDR3 coding DNA: TGTGCCAGCAGCACCGGGACAGCTGGAAACACCATATATTTT.